The clone carrying this TCR beta chain came up a few times. Its antigen remains unknown. This record comes from a study of early T cells in non-severe SARS-CoV-2 infection. Study as a whole: Sequencing of unsorted whole blood was done on bulk RNA, leaving chains unpaired.

Individual cDNA molecules each received unique molecular identifiers attached to them. MiXCR, run by TCRdb on the 5' RACE reads, gives a single entry per CDR3 protein. The sample lists tens of thousands of distinct CDR3 sequences; approximately 13% were seen once. V lost 3 bases, J lost 3 bases, and 7 bases stayed unmatched. This CDR3 is built from 15 residues. Germline V gene lookup returns CDR1 DFQATT and CDR2 SNEGSKA (reference sequence). Overall study findings and caveats: VDJdb-based annotation leaned toward anti-spike CD8 responses and missed private and CD4 specificities.

The sequenced sample was whole blood. The TCR sequence derives from an adult who was a healthcare worker with PCR-confirmed SARS-CoV-2 infection or an uninfected control (not recorded which). V is TRBV20-1 and J is TRBJ2-3, with 9 positions matching TRBD2. The CDR3 coding sequence is TGCAGTGCTAGCTTGGCGGGAGGGCCAACAGATACGCAGTATTTT. Translating it yields CSASLAGGPTDTQYF.